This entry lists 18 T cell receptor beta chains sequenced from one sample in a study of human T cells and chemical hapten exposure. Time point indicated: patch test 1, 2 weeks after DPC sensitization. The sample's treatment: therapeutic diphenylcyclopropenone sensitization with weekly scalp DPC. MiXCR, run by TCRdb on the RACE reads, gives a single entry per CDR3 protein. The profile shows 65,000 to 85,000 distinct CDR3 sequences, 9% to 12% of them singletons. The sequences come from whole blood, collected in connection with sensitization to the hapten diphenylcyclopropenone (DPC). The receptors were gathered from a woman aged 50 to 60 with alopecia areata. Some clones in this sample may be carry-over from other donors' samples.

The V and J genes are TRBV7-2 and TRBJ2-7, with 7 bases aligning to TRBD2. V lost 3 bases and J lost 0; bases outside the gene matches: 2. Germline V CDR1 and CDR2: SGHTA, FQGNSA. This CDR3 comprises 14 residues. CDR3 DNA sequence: TGTGCCAGCAGCTTCGGGGACTACTCCTACGAGCAGTACTTC. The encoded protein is CASSFGDYSYEQYF.

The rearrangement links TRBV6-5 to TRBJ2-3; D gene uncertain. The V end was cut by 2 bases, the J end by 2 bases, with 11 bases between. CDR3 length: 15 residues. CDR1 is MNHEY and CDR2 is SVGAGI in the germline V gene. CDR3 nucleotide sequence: TGTGCCAGCAGTTACAGACTCCAGACCACAGATACGCAGTATTTT. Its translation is CASSYRLQTTDTQYF.

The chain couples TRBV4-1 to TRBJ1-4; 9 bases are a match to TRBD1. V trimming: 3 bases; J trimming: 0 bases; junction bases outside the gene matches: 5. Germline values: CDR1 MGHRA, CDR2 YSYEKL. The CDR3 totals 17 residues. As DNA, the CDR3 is TGCGCCAGCAGCCAGGAGGGACAGGGTGCAACTAATGAAAAACTGTTTTTT. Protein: CASSQEGQGATNEKLFF.

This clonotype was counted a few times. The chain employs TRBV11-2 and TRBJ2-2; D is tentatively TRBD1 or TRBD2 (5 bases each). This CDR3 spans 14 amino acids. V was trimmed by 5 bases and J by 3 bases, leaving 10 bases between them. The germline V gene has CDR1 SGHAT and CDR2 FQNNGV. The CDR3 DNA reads TGTGCCAGCAGCAGGGGACGGGACACCGGGGAGCTGTTTTTT. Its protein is CASSRGRDTGELFF.

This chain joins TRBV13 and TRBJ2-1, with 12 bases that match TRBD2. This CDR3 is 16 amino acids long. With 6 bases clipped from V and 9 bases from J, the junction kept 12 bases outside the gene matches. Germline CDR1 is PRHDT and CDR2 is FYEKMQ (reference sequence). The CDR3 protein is CASSSRTSGEMGEQFF. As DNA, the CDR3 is TGTGCCAGCAGTTCTCGGACTAGCGGGGAAATGGGTGAGCAGTTCTTC. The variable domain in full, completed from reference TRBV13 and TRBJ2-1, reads AAGVIQSPRHLIKEKRETATLKCYPIPRHDTVYWYQQGPGQDPQFLISFYEKMQSDKGSIPDRFSAQQFSDYHSELNMSSLELGDSALYFCASSSRTSGEMGEQFFGPGTRLTVL.

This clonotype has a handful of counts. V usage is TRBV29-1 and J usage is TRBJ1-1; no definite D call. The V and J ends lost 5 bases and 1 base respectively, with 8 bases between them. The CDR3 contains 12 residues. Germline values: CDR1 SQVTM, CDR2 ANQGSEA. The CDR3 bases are TGCAGCGTTAAATGGGGGAACACTGAAGCTTTCTTT. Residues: CSVKWGNTEAFF.

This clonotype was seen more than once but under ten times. CDR3 region: CASSLPFGDRGPYSNQPQHF. CDR3 in DNA: TGTGCCAGCAGCCTCCCCTTTGGGGACAGGGGGCCCTATAGCAATCAGCCCCAGCATTTT. V gene TRBV7-6 combines with J gene TRBJ1-5; 12 positions agree with TRBD1. The CDR3 totals 20 residues. Germline CDR1 SGHVS, CDR2 FNYEAQ. V lost 5 bases to trimming and J lost 0 bases; unmatched junction nucleotides: 14.

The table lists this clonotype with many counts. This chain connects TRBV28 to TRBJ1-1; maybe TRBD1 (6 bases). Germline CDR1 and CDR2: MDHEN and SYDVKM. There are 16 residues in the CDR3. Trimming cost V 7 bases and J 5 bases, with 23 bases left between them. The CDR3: CASIPWGVQGGTEAFF. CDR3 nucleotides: TGTGCCAGCATACCGTGGGGTGTACAGGGTGGGACTGAAGCTTTCTTT. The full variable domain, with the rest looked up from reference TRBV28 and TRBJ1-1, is DVKVTQSSRYLVKRTGEKVFLECVQDMDHENMFWYRQDPGLGLRLIYFSYDVKMKEKGDIPEGYSVSREKKERFSLILESASTNQTSMYLCASIPWGVQGGTEAFFGQGTRLTVV.

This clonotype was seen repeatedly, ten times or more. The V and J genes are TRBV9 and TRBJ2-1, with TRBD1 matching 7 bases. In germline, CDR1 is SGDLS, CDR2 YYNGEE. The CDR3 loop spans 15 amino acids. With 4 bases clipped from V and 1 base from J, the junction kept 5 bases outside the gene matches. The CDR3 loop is CASSPGTVSYNEQFF. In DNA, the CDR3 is TGTGCCAGCAGCCCAGGGACAGTTTCCTACAATGAGCAGTTCTTC.

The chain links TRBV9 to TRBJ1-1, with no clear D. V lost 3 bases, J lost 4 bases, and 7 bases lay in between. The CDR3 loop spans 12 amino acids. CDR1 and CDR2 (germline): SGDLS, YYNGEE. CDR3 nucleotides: TGTGCCAGCAGCGGAGGGAGCACTGAAGCTTTCTTT. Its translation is CASSGGSTEAFF.

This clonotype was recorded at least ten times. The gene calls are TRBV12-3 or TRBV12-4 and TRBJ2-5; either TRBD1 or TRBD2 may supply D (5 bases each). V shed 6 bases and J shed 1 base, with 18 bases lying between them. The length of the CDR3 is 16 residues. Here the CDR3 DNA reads TGTGCCAGCAGCTCAGGCCCCCGGGGCCCCCAAGAGACCCAGTACTTC. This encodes CASSSGPRGPQETQYF.

The chain's CDR3 is CSVGDRGLETQYF. The CDR3 DNA follows: TGCAGCGTTGGTGACAGGGGGCTCGAGACCCAGTACTTC. The chain employs TRBV29-1 and TRBJ2-5; 10 bases agree with TRBD1. V lost 4 bases and J lost 5; bases outside the gene matches: 4. Germline CDR1 and CDR2: SQVTM and ANQGSEA. CDR3 length equals 13 residues. Combining the CDR3 with reference TRBV29-1 and TRBJ2-5 gives the whole variable domain SAVISQKPSRDICQRGTSLTIQCQVDSQVTMMFWYRQQPGQSLTLIATANQGSEATYESGFVIDKFPISRPNLTFSTLTVSNMSPEDSSIYLCSVGDRGLETQYFGPGTRLLVL.

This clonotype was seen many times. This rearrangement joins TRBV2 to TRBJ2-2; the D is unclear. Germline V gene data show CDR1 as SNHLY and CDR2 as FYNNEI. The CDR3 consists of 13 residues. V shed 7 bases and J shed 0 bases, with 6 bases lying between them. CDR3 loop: CASKTPNTGELFF. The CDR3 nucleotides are TGTGCCAGCAAGACACCGAACACCGGGGAGCTGTTTTTT. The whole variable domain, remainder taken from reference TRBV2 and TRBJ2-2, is EPEVTQTPSHQVTQMGQEVILRCVPISNHLYFYWYRQILGQKVEFLVSFYNNEISEKSEIFDDQFSVERPDGSNFTLKIRSTKLEDSAMYFCASKTPNTGELFFGEGSRLTVL.

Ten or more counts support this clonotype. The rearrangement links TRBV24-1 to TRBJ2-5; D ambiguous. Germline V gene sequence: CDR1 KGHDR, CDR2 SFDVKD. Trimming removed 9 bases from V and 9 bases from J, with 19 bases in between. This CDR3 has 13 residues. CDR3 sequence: CATQNTAGRAQYF. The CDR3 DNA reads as TGTGCCACCCAAAACACCGCCGGAAGGGCCCAGTACTTC.

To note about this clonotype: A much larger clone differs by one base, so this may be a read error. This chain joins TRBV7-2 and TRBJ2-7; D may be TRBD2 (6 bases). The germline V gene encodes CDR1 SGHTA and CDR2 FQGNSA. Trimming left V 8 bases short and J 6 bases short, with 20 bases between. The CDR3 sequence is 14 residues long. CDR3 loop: CASANDGGGAEQYF. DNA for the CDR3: TGTGCCAGCGCAAATGACGGGGGAGGTGCCGAGCAGTACTTC.

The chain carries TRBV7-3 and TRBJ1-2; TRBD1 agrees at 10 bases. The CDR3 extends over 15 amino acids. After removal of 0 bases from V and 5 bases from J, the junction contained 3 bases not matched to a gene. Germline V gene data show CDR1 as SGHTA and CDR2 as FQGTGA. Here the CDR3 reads CASSLTSDRGYGYTF. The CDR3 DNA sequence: TGTGCCAGCAGCTTAACTTCGGACAGGGGGTATGGCTACACCTTC.

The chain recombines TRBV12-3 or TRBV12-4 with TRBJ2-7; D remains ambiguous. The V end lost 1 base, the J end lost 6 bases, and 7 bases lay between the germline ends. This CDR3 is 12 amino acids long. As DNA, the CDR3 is TGTGCCAGCAGTTTAGTTACAGCCGAGCAGTACTTC. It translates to CASSLVTAEQYF.

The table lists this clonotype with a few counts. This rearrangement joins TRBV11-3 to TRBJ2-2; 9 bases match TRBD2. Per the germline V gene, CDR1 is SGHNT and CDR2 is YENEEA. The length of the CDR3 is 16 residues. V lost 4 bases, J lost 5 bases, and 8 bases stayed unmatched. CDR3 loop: CASSSPGLAGTGELFF. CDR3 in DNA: TGTGCCAGCAGCTCCCCCGGGCTAGCGGGAACCGGGGAGCTGTTTTTT.